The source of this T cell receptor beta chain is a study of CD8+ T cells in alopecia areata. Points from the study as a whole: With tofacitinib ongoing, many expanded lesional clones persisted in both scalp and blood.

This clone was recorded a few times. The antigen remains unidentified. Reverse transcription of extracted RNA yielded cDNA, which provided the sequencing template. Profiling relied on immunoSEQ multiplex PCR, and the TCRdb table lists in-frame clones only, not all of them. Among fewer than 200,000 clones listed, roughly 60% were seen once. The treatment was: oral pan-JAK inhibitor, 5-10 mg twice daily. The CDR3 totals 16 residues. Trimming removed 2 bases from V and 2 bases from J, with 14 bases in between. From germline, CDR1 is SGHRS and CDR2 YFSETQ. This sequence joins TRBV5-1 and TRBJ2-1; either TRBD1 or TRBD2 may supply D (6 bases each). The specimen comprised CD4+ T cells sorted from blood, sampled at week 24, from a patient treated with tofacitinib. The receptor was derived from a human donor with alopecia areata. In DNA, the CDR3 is TGCGCCAGCAGCTTAGCTCAAGGGGGGACCTACAATGAGCAGTTCTTC. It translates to CASSLAQGGTYNEQFF. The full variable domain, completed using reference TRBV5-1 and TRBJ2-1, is KAGVTQTPRYLIKTRGQQVTLSCSPISGHRSVSWYQQTPGQGLQFLFEYFSETQRNKGNFPGRFSGRQFSNSRSEMNVSTLELGDSALYLCASSLAQGGTYNEQFFGPGTRLTVL.